This TCR beta chain was recovered during a study of cytomegalovirus exposure and HLA in healthy donors. Concerning this clone: The antigen is not known.

PCR involved 60 Vbeta and 13 Jbeta primers. The method was immunoSEQ multiplex PCR; TCRdb's version includes in-frame clones alone and lacks a portion of them. This table lists tens of thousands of clones. Points from the study as a whole: Common viral pathogens (according to a later analysis) appeared linked to several of the most significant clusters. Later work found that TCR association rates differed between HLA loci; DRB1 had the most and HLA-C the fewest.

V lost 3 bases and J lost 5, with 11 bases in between. The germline V gene encodes CDR1 LGHNA and CDR2 YSLEER. The CDR3 is 13 residues long. The TCR comes from a man between 50 and 59 years old in good health and CMV-seronegative. Sequencing input: PBMCs. This rearrangement joins TRBV4-3 to TRBJ2-7; tentatively, D is TRBD1 (6 bases). The CDR3 sequence is CASSHRGGDEQYF. Written as DNA, the CDR3 is TGCGCCAGCAGCCACAGGGGTGGCGACGAGCAGTACTTC.